This TCR beta chain was recorded in a study of cytomegalovirus exposure and HLA in healthy donors. This PCR relied on a set of 60 Vbeta primers and 13 Jbeta primers. Authors' processing steps: A follow-up analysis tallied 70 million to 80 million unique TCR beta chains, roughly 11 million shared. The assay was immunoSEQ multiplex PCR, and TCRdb's table has in-frame clones only and misses some. V, J and clone size are taken as reported in that table, and D and trimming were inferred from the DNA itself. This table lists 100,000 to 150,000 clones. The study, taken as a whole, reports: Analyzed later, association rates of TCRs varied across HLA loci, with DRB1 most and HLA-C fewest.

Germline CDR1 reads SEHNR; CDR2 reads FQNEAQ (reference sequence). CDR3 size: 12 residues. Losses at the gene ends were 5 bases for V and 9 bases for J; bases not matched to a gene: 4. On this clone: Its antigen is not known.

Healthy people donating bone marrow made up the donors. In nominal health when sampled, donors likely had unrecorded immune exposures nonetheless. This TCR derives from a woman between 40 and 55 years old in good health and CMV-seropositive. Sequencing used PBMCs. The rearrangement uses TRBV7-9 and TRBJ2-1; 7 bases are a match to TRBD1. The CDR3 sequence is CASSLRDSEQFF. The CDR3 DNA is TGTGCCAGCAGCCTCAGGGACAGTGAGCAGTTCTTC.